The 30 T cell receptor beta chains below were found in one sample sequenced in a study of OX40 agonist ivuxolimab in advanced cancers. Sequencing was performed with immunoSEQ multiplex PCR; in TCRdb, only in-frame clones are kept and a portion is missing. Of about 79,000 clones in the sample, less than 95% were seen once. Sequencing was performed on CD4+ or CD8+ T cells sorted from blood, taken in a trial of the OX40 agonist ivuxolimab. The source is an adult with an advanced solid tumor such as melanoma, head and neck, liver or kidney cancer.

The V gene is TRBV9, the J gene TRBJ2-7; maybe TRBD2 (5 bases). The CDR3 totals 17 residues. The V end was cut by 0 bases, the J end by 3 bases, with 19 bases between. Per germline, CDR1 SGDLS and CDR2 YYNGEE. The CDR3 nucleotides read TGTGCCAGCAGCGTAGAGGCAGCCGCTGGGAGTCTCTACGAGCAGTACTTC. It yields the protein CASSVEAAAGSLYEQYF. Variable domain in full (rest from reference TRBV9 and TRBJ2-7): DSGVTQTPKHLITATGQRVTLRCSPRSGDLSVYWYQQSLDQGLQFLIQYYNGEERAKGNILERFSAQQFPDLHSELNLSSLELGDSALYFCASSVEAAAGSLYEQYFGPGTRLTVT.

This clone was picked up a small number of times. The chain uses TRBV7-8 and TRBJ1-1; a weak D match, TRBD1 (6 bases). The CDR3 is made up of 17 amino acids. From germline, CDR1 is SGHVS and CDR2 FQNEAQ. V was clipped by 2 bases and J by 0 bases, with 16 bases between them. The CDR3 region has the DNA TGTGCCAGCAGCTTATTAGGTCAGGGGAACATGAACACTGAAGCTTTCTTT. It specifies CASSLLGQGNMNTEAFF.

The rearrangement joins TRBV4-1 to TRBJ2-3; D is unresolved. There are 16 residues in the CDR3. From germline, CDR1 is MGHRA and CDR2 YSYEKL. Trimming took 1 base from V and 0 from J, leaving 11 bases between them. CDR3 protein: CASSQAQTLSTDTQYF. CDR3 nucleotides: TGCGCCAGCAGCCAAGCACAGACCCTTAGCACAGATACGCAGTATTTT.

The chain joins TRBV5-5 to TRBJ2-5; 8 positions agree with TRBD2. The germline V gene has CDR1 SGHKS and CDR2 YYEKEE (reference sequence). The V segment lost 0 bases and the J segment 4 bases; nucleotides outside the gene matches: 14. This CDR3 is built from 18 residues. CDR3: CASSLVFGTGGARETQYF. CDR3 nucleotide sequence: TGTGCCAGCAGCTTGGTATTCGGGACCGGGGGGGCAAGAGAGACCCAGTACTTC.

This rearrangement joins TRBV29-1 to TRBJ2-5; TRBD1 might be the D (5 bases). The CDR3 contains 13 residues. Per the germline V gene, CDR1 is SQVTM and CDR2 is ANQGSEA. The V gene lost 3 bases and the J gene lost 1 base, with 9 bases spanning the gap. CDR3 bases: TGCAGCGTTGACGACAGCCCCCAAGAGACCCAGTACTTC. Translation: CSVDDSPQETQYF.

V is TRBV2 and J is TRBJ1-6; 8 bases fit TRBD1. From germline, CDR1 is SNHLY and CDR2 FYNNEI. V gave up 6 bases and J gave up 10 bases; unmatched junction bases: 5. The CDR3 is 13 amino acids. CDR3 residues: CASRETGESPLHF. The CDR3, as DNA: TGTGCCAGCAGAGAGACAGGGGAATCACCCCTCCACTTT.

The rearrangement links TRBV11-2 to TRBJ2-3; the D gene is possibly TRBD1 (5 bases). The germline gives CDR1 SGHAT, CDR2 FQNNGV. The CDR3 has 16 amino acids. Deletions cut 1 base from V and 1 base from J, with 12 bases between. The CDR3 DNA sequence: TGTGCCAGCAGCTTAGGAGGCAGGGCGGGCACAGATACGCAGTATTTT. Its translation is CASSLGGRAGTDTQYF.

The chain couples TRBV28 to TRBJ1-6; no firm D call. The V end was cut by 7 bases, the J end by 1 base, with 14 bases between. Germline V gene data show CDR1 as MDHEN and CDR2 as SYDVKM. The CDR3 is 16 residues long. The CDR3 loop is CASTSQEISYNSPLHF. DNA of the CDR3: TGTGCCAGCACTAGTCAGGAGATTTCCTATAATTCACCCCTCCACTTT.

V is TRBV2 and J is TRBJ2-4, with D possibly matching TRBD2 (5 bases). The CDR3 contains 13 residues. V was pared by 6 bases and J by 8 bases, with 14 bases between. Germline V lookup: CDR1 SNHLY, CDR2 FYNNEI. This CDR3 is CASRDSARDIQYF. CDR3 DNA: TGTGCCAGCAGGGATTCTGCGCGGGACATTCAGTACTTC. The complete variable domain, with remaining parts taken from reference TRBV2 and TRBJ2-4, reads EPEVTQTPSHQVTQMGQEVILRCVPISNHLYFYWYRQILGQKVEFLVSFYNNEISEKSEIFDDQFSVERPDGSNFTLKIRSTKLEDSAMYFCASRDSARDIQYFGAGTRLSVL.

The J gene is TRBJ2-5, the V gene TRBV9; TRBD2 matches 9 bases. Germline CDR1 reads SGDLS; CDR2 reads YYNGEE. This CDR3 has 14 residues. V shed 0 bases, J shed 7 bases, and the junction held 4 bases outside the gene matches. This chain's CDR3 is CASSVAVTSGTQYF. In DNA, the CDR3 is TGTGCCAGCAGCGTAGCCGTGACTAGCGGGACCCAGTACTTC.

CDR3 in DNA: TGTGCCAGCAGCTCTCGGACAGTATACTACGAGCAGTACGTC. Its protein is CASSSRTVYYEQYV. This chain uses TRBV5-8 with TRBJ2-7, with D perhaps matching TRBD1 (6 bases). This CDR3 region has 14 residues. V was clipped by 3 bases and J by 3 bases, with 13 bases between them. Per germline, CDR1 SGHTS and CDR2 YDEGEE.

The DNA for the CDR3 is TGTGCCAGCACGGGATGGGGAGTCTCAGAGACCCAGTACTTC. It yields the protein CASTGWGVSETQYF. V gene TRBV11-2 combines with J gene TRBJ2-5, with D tentatively TRBD2 (5 bases). V dropped 7 bases and J dropped 4 bases, with 16 bases sitting between them. This CDR3 region has 14 residues. Germline V gives CDR1 SGHAT, CDR2 FQNNGV. Drawing the rest from reference TRBV11-2 and TRBJ2-5, the complete variable domain is EAGVAQSPRYKIIEKRQSVAFWCNPISGHATLYWYQQILGQGPKLLIQFQNNGVVDDSQLPKDRFSAERLKGVDSTLKIQPAKLEDSAVYLCASTGWGVSETQYFGPGTRLLVL.

The V and J genes are TRBV6-1 and TRBJ2-7; D is unclear. The CDR3 has 14 residues. In germline, CDR1 is MNHNS, CDR2 SASEGT. Trimming removed 8 bases at V and 0 bases at J, with 14 bases between. This CDR3 is CASRQGRSSYEQYV. The DNA of the CDR3 is TGTGCCAGCCGACAAGGACGGAGCTCCTACGAGCAGTACGTC.

The chain couples TRBV5-1 to TRBJ1-1; no firm D call. The germline gives CDR1 SGHRS, CDR2 YFSETQ. V was shortened by 0 bases and J by 0 bases, with 6 bases between the two germline ends. This CDR3 has 14 amino acids. CDR3: CASSLGPLNTEAFF. In nucleotides, the CDR3 is TGCGCCAGCAGCTTGGGCCCGTTGAACACTGAAGCTTTCTTT. Combining the CDR3 with reference TRBV5-1 and TRBJ1-1 gives the whole variable domain KAGVTQTPRYLIKTRGQQVTLSCSPISGHRSVSWYQQTPGQGLQFLFEYFSETQRNKGNFPGRFSGRQFSNSRSEMNVSTLELGDSALYLCASSLGPLNTEAFFGQGTRLTVV.

The chain links TRBV5-1 to TRBJ2-2, with D hard to call. The CDR3 contains 13 residues. The V gene lost 0 bases and the J gene lost 6 bases, with 6 bases spanning the gap. The germline V gene encodes CDR1 SGHRS and CDR2 YFSETQ. As DNA, the CDR3 is TGCGCCAGCAGCTTGGGGGTTTCCGGGGAGCTGTTTTTT. Protein: CASSLGVSGELFF.

J is TRBJ1-1 and V is TRBV18, with 7 positions matching TRBD1. This CDR3 comprises 16 residues. The germline V gene encodes CDR1 KGHSH and CDR2 LQKENI. The ends lost 3 bases at V and 5 bases at J; junction bases unmatched: 12. CDR3 DNA sequence: TGTGCCAGCTCACCTTCGATTTTAGGGGGCCGGACTGAAGCTTTCTTT. Protein: CASSPSILGGRTEAFF. The full variable domain, its missing parts supplied by reference TRBV18 and TRBJ1-1, is NAGVMQNPRHLVRRRGQEARLRCSPMKGHSHVYWYRQLPEEGLKFMVYLQKENIIDESGMPKERFSAEFPKEGPSILRIQQVVRGDSAAYFCASSPSILGGRTEAFFGQGTRLTVV.

The genes are TRBV21-1 and TRBJ1-5. TRBV21-1 is given as a pseudogene. There are 17 residues in the CDR3. Written as DNA, the CDR3 is TGTGCCAGCAGCAAAGTGGGGCGGACTTATAGCAATCAGCCCCAGCATTTT. Amino acids: CASSKVGRTYSNQPQHF.

This chain joins TRBV29-1 and TRBJ2-1, with D uncertain. V was pared by 1 base and J by 8 bases, with 9 bases between. The CDR3 runs 12 residues. Germline V gene data show CDR1 as SQVTM and CDR2 as ANQGSEA. CDR3 nucleotide sequence: TGCAGCGTTGAAGGAGATTCGGATGAGCAGTTCTTC. Encoded protein: CSVEGDSDEQFF.

This clone occurred once. This chain connects TRBV2 to TRBJ2-4; 7 bases are shared with TRBD2. CDR1 is SNHLY and CDR2 is FYNNEI in the germline V gene. The length of the CDR3 is 15 residues. V lost 5 bases and J lost 0; bases outside the gene matches: 4. Here the CDR3 DNA reads TGTGCCAGCAGTTTAGCGGGCCTAGCCAAAAACATTCAGTACTTC. Protein: CASSLAGLAKNIQYF.

The DNA of the CDR3 is TGTGCTAGTGGACCCGACAGCCGCGAGCAGTACGTC. Its protein product is CASGPDSREQYV. The V gene is TRBV12-5, the J gene TRBJ2-7; TRBD1 is a possible D gene (5 bases). V was pared by 6 bases and J by 6 bases, with 12 bases between. The CDR3 contains 12 residues. The germline CDR1 and CDR2 sequences are LGHNT and FRNRAP.

This chain joins TRBV4-2 and TRBJ2-2; D is perhaps TRBD2 (5 bases). The CDR3 length is 16 residues. Trimming removed 4 bases at V and 6 bases at J, with 18 bases between. Per germline, CDR1 LGHNA and CDR2 YNFKEQ. In DNA, the CDR3 is TGTGCCAGCAGCCTACAGAACGTGGAGGAATCCGGGGAGCTGTTTTTT. It specifies CASSLQNVEESGELFF.

As concerns this clone: Because the CDR3 is missing its conserved closing phenylalanine or tryptophan, this is likely a read error. The chain links TRBV6-6 to TRBJ1-5; D not certain. The germline V gene encodes CDR1 MNHNY and CDR2 SVGAGI (reference sequence). Trimming pared 0 bases from V and 4 bases from J, leaving 10 bases between. CDR3 length: 15 residues. In nucleotides, the CDR3 is TGTGCCAGCAGTTACTCCCAGCAGCCGAATCAGCCCCAGCATCTT. Protein sequence: CASSYSQQPNQPQHL.

V is TRBV5-1 and J is TRBJ2-5; the match to TRBD2 covers 7 bases. In germline, CDR1 is SGHRS, CDR2 YFSETQ. V lost 1 base and J lost 2; bases outside the gene matches: 5. This CDR3 region has 15 residues. The CDR3 region is CASSLRSGAQETQYF. The CDR3 DNA follows: TGCGCCAGCAGCTTGAGGAGCGGGGCGCAAGAGACCCAGTACTTC.

The V gene is TRBV11-3, the J gene TRBJ2-1, with 9 bases identical to TRBD1. The CDR3 has 14 amino acids. Germline loops: CDR1 SGHNT, CDR2 YENEEA. J was trimmed by 9 bases and V by 4 bases; bases with no gene match: 7. This CDR3 is CASSSGQGVGEQFF. The CDR3 bases are TGTGCCAGCAGCTCGGGACAGGGAGTCGGTGAGCAGTTCTTC.

The gene calls are TRBV5-1 and TRBJ2-1; either TRBD1 or TRBD2 may fit D (5 bases each). V shed 5 bases and J shed 7 bases, with 16 bases lying between them. This CDR3 has 14 amino acids. The germline V gene has CDR1 SGHRS and CDR2 YFSETQ. The CDR3 DNA follows: TGCGCCAGCAGTGTACGGTCCAGGGAGAATGAGCAGTTCTTC. This sequence encodes CASSVRSRENEQFF.

CDR3 coding DNA: TGTGCCAGCTCGGTCGGTGAGATCCGAAGCAATGAGCAGTTCTTC. It yields the protein CASSVGEIRSNEQFF. This chain links TRBV18 with TRBJ2-1; no reliable D call. Germline CDR1 and CDR2: KGHSH and LQKENI. Trimming stripped 6 bases from V and 6 bases from J, with 18 bases between. The CDR3 loop spans 15 amino acids.

This chain links TRBV7-6 with TRBJ2-2, with TRBD1 as a possible D gene (7 bases). The V gene's germline CDR1 is SGHVS and CDR2 FNYEAQ. The CDR3 extends over 16 amino acids. The V gene lost 5 bases and the J gene lost 5 bases, with 18 bases spanning the gap. The CDR3 DNA reads as TGTGCCAGCAGCGAAGGAGGGGGCGGCTGGACCGGGGAGCTGTTTTTT. Protein sequence: CASSEGGGGWTGELFF. The whole variable domain, remainder taken from reference TRBV7-6 and TRBJ2-2, is GAGVSQSPRYKVTKRGQDVALRCDPISGHVSLYWYRQALGQGPEFLTYFNYEAQQDKSGLPNDRFSAERPEGSISTLTIQRTEQRDSAMYRCASSEGGGGWTGELFFGEGSRLTVL.

The chain carries TRBV5-4 and TRBJ2-1; TRBD1 matches 9 bases. V shed 4 bases and J 7 bases; nucleotides not matched to a gene: 9. The V gene's germline CDR1 is SGHNT and CDR2 YYREEE (reference sequence). The CDR3 consists of 15 residues. DNA for the CDR3: TGTGCCAGCAGCCTCGGGGGACAGGGCGCAAATGAGCAGTTCTTC. It translates to CASSLGGQGANEQFF.

This chain uses TRBV28 with TRBJ1-1; TRBD1 agrees at 11 bases. From germline, CDR1 is MDHEN and CDR2 SYDVKM. The ends lost 7 bases at V and 6 bases at J; junction bases unmatched: 10. This CDR3 comprises 15 residues. CDR3 in amino acids: CASINGQGAKPEAFF. Written as DNA, the CDR3 is TGTGCCAGCATCAACGGACAGGGGGCGAAGCCTGAAGCTTTCTTT.

The CDR3 region has the DNA TGTGCCAGCAGCTTAGCACAGGGGTACACCATATATTTT. This encodes CASSLAQGYTIYF. This chain connects TRBV7-2 to TRBJ1-3; the match to TRBD1 covers 7 bases. This CDR3 has 13 residues. After removal of 0 bases from V and 8 bases from J, the junction contained 1 base not matched to a gene. Looked up from germline, CDR1 is SGHTA and CDR2 is FQGNSA. Combining the CDR3 with reference TRBV7-2 and TRBJ1-3 gives the whole variable domain GAGVSQSPSNKVTEKGKDVELRCDPISGHTALYWYRQSLGQGLEFLIYFQGNSAPDKSGLPSDRFSAERTGGSVSTLTIQRTQQEDSAVYLCASSLAQGYTIYFGEGSWLTVV.